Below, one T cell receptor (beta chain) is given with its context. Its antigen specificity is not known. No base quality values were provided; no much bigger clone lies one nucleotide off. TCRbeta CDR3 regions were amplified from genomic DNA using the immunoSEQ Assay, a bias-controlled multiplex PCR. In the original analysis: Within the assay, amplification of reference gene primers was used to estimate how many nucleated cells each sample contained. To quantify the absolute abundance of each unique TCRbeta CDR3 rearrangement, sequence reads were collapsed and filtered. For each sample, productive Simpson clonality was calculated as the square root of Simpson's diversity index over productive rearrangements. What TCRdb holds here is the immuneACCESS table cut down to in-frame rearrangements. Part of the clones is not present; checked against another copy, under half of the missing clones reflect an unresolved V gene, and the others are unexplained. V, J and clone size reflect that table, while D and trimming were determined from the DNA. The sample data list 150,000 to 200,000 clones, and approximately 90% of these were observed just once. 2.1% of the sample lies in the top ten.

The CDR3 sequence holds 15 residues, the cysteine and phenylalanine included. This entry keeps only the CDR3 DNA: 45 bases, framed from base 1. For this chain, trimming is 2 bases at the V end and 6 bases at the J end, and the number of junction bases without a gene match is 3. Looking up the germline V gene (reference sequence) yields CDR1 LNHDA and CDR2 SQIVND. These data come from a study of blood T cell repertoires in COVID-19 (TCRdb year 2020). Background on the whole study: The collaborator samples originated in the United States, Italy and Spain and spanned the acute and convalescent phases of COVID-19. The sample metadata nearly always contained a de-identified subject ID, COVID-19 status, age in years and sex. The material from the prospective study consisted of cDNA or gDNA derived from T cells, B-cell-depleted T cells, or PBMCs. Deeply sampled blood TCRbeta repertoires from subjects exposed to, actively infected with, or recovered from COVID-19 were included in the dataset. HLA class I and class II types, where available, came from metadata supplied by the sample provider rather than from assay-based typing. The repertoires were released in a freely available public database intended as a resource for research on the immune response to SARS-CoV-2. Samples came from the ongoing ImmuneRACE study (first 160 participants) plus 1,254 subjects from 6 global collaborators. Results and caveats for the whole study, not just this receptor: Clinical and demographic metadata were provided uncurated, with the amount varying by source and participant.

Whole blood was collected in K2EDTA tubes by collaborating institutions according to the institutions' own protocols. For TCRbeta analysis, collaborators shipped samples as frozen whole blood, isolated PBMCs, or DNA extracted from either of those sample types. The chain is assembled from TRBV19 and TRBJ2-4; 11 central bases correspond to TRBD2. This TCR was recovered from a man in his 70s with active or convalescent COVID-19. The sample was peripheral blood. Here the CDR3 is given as CASSITGTSGNIQYF. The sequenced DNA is TGTGCCAGTAGTATAACCGGGACTAGCGGAAACATTCAGTACTTC.